The 26 T cell receptor beta chains reported below all come from one sample, sequenced in a study of T cell changes during pregnancy in multiple sclerosis. Here immunoSEQ multiplex PCR was the method, and the copy in TCRdb shows in-frame clones only, minus some. This table has 40,000 to 55,000 clones, 94% appearing once. Specimen: CD8+ T cells from peripheral blood mononuclear cells, collected in the first trimester of pregnancy. The receptors derive from a female donor with multiple sclerosis, enrolled in a pregnancy study.

CDR3 sequence (DNA): TGCGCCAGCAGCTTGAGGTGGACAGGGGAGGACACTGAAGCTTTCTTT. Translated, it gives CASSLRWTGEDTEAFF. The chain combines TRBV5-1 with TRBJ1-1; 9 bases are a match to TRBD1. Germline assignment: CDR1 SGHRS and CDR2 YFSETQ. V shed 1 base and J 3 bases; nucleotides not matched to a gene: 7. The CDR3 is made up of 16 amino acids. Full variable domain (rest looked up from reference TRBV5-1 and TRBJ1-1): KAGVTQTPRYLIKTRGQQVTLSCSPISGHRSVSWYQQTPGQGLQFLFEYFSETQRNKGNFPGRFSGRQFSNSRSEMNVSTLELGDSALYLCASSLRWTGEDTEAFFGQGTRLTVV.

V gene TRBV11-2 combines with J gene TRBJ2-3, with D maybe TRBD2 (5 bases). V lost 1 base to trimming and J lost 0 bases, with 8 bases between them. Germline lookup yields CDR1 SGHAT and CDR2 FQNNGV. There are 15 residues in the CDR3. The CDR3 coding sequence is TGTGCCAGCAGCTTAGGCGGCGGGAGCACAGATACGCAGTATTTT. The encoded protein is CASSLGGGSTDTQYF.

This chain connects TRBV5-1 to TRBJ2-3; 11 bases fit TRBD2. The CDR3 length is 16 residues. From germline, CDR1 is SGHRS and CDR2 YFSETQ. Trimming removed 1 base from V and 4 bases from J; junction bases left unmatched: 5. Written as DNA, the CDR3 is TGCGCCAGCAGCTTGACTAGCGGGGGTCCCCCAGATACGCAGTATTTT. Protein sequence: CASSLTSGGPPDTQYF.

The J gene is TRBJ2-1, the V gene TRBV4-1; the D gene is possibly TRBD2 (7 bases). Trimming stripped 4 bases from V and 3 bases from J, with 16 bases between. The V gene's germline CDR1 is MGHRA and CDR2 YSYEKL. The CDR3 spans 16 residues. The CDR3 reads CASSREGGVSYNEQFF. The DNA of the CDR3 is TGCGCCAGCAGCCGGGAGGGGGGGGTTAGCTACAATGAGCAGTTCTTC.

The J gene is TRBJ1-1, the V gene TRBV7-8, with 7 bases that match TRBD1. V was pared by 6 bases and J by 3 bases, with 4 bases of the junction left unmatched. Germline loops: CDR1 SGHVS, CDR2 FQNEAQ. This CDR3 is 13 amino acids long. The CDR3 reads CASRTQGHTEAFF. DNA for the CDR3: TGTGCCAGCAGGACACAGGGGCACACTGAAGCTTTCTTT.

The CDR3: CASSQKTGSYGYTF. The CDR3 nucleotides are TGTGCCAGCAGCCAAAAGACAGGGAGCTATGGCTACACCTTC. V and J are TRBV7-9 and TRBJ1-2; 7 positions match TRBD1. Unmatched junction bases numbered 7, after V lost 5 bases and J lost 4 bases. This CDR3 contains 14 residues. Germline CDR1 reads SEHNR; CDR2 reads FQNEAQ (reference sequence).

The V call is TRBV28, the J call TRBJ1-4, with D hard to call. From germline, CDR1 is MDHEN and CDR2 SYDVKM. The V and J ends lost 4 bases and 3 bases respectively, with 15 bases between them. CDR3 length: 16 residues. CDR3 DNA: TGTGCCAGCAGTTCATCGCAGGTCTCCCCTAATGAAAAACTGTTTTTT. It encodes CASSSSQVSPNEKLFF.

This chain links TRBV2 with TRBJ2-1; TRBD1 is a possible D gene (5 bases). This CDR3 spans 12 amino acids. Germline lookup yields CDR1 SNHLY and CDR2 FYNNEI. V lost 9 bases and J 6 bases, leaving 12 bases between the germline ends. The CDR3 loop reads CASRQGSNEQFF. The CDR3, as DNA: TGTGCCAGTAGGCAGGGTTCCAATGAGCAGTTCTTC.

The J gene is TRBJ2-1, the V gene TRBV28, with a tentative D call TRBD2 (6 bases). Trimming removed 2 bases at V and 8 bases at J, with 16 bases between. This CDR3 has 15 residues. CDR1 and CDR2 from the germline V gene are MDHEN and SYDVKM. The DNA of the CDR3 is TGTGCCAGCAGTTTAAGGGACTCCATTAGACATGAGCAGTTCTTC. Protein product: CASSLRDSIRHEQFF.

The chain uses TRBV9 and TRBJ2-1; D is perhaps TRBD2 (6 bases). V shed 3 bases and J shed 3 bases, with 10 bases lying between them. Per the germline V gene, CDR1 is SGDLS and CDR2 is YYNGEE. This CDR3 comprises 14 residues. Here the CDR3 reads CASSEGTHYNEQFF. The CDR3 DNA is TGTGCCAGCAGCGAGGGGACTCACTACAATGAGCAGTTCTTC. Together with reference TRBV9 and TRBJ2-1, the CDR3 gives the full variable domain: DSGVTQTPKHLITATGQRVTLRCSPRSGDLSVYWYQQSLDQGLQFLIQYYNGEERAKGNILERFSAQQFPDLHSELNLSSLELGDSALYFCASSEGTHYNEQFFGPGTRLTVL.

The chain uses TRBV19 and TRBJ1-5; unclear D gene. The CDR3 spans 13 residues. The V and J ends lost 3 bases and 8 bases respectively, with 11 bases between them. Germline values: CDR1 LNHDA, CDR2 SQIVND (reference sequence). The CDR3 DNA follows: TGTGCCAGTAGTATGGGCAGGTACGAGCCCCAGCATTTT. This codes for CASSMGRYEPQHF.

J is TRBJ1-5 and V is TRBV27; D remains unclear. The CDR3 extends over 14 amino acids. V gave up 6 bases and J gave up 4 bases, with 13 bases separating them. Germline CDR1 and CDR2: MNHEY and SMNVEV (reference sequence). Written as DNA, the CDR3 is TGTGCCAGCAGCCCAAGAGCGGTAAATCAGCCCCAGCATTTT. This translates into CASSPRAVNQPQHF.

The chain has TRBV7-6 and TRBJ2-7; perhaps TRBD1 as D (5 bases). The germline V gene has CDR1 SGHVS and CDR2 FNYEAQ. V was pared by 7 bases and J by 0 bases, with 13 bases between. CDR3 length: 14 residues. DNA of the CDR3: TGTGCCAGCACTCCTCTAGGGGACTCCTACGAGCAGTACTTC. Its protein is CASTPLGDSYEQYF.

The V and J genes are TRBV10-2 and TRBJ2-1; 9 bases fit TRBD1. The CDR3 has 15 residues. Germline V gene sequence: CDR1 WSHSY, CDR2 SAAADI. The V gene end was trimmed by 5 bases and the J gene end by 4 bases; junction bases not matched to a gene: 6. The CDR3 protein is CASSRDRVPYNEQFF. The CDR3 bases are TGCGCCAGCAGTAGGGACAGGGTGCCTTACAATGAGCAGTTCTTC.

This CDR3 reads CATSSRGGDNEQFF. DNA of the CDR3: TGTGCCACCAGCTCCCGAGGGGGGGACAATGAGCAGTTCTTC. The rearrangement links TRBV15 to TRBJ2-1; TRBD2 is a possible D gene (7 bases). The V end lost 5 bases, the J end lost 5 bases, and 13 bases lay between the germline ends. The CDR3 is 14 amino acids. Germline values: CDR1 LNHNV, CDR2 YYDKDF (reference sequence).

This clone was seen once. The chain combines TRBV7-2 with TRBJ2-7, with 13 nucleotides matching TRBD2. V was pared by 3 bases and J by 2 bases, with 4 bases of the junction left unmatched. The CDR3 sequence is 16 residues long. Germline-derived CDR1 and CDR2 are SGHTA and FQGNSA. The CDR3 DNA reads as TGTGCCAGCAGCTTGGCCGGGACTAGCGGGGCCTACGAGCAGTACTTC. As protein: CASSLAGTSGAYEQYF.

This chain uses TRBV6-5 with TRBJ1-1, with D possibly being TRBD1 (6 bases). The germline V and J ends were trimmed by 5 bases and 5 bases, with 15 bases remaining between them. CDR1 is MNHEY, CDR2 SVGAGI, per germline. This CDR3 region has 14 residues. The CDR3 coding sequence is TGTGCCAGCAGTACTGGGCCAGGGGAAACTGAAGCTTTCTTT. This gives the protein CASSTGPGETEAFF.

V usage is TRBV11-2 and J usage is TRBJ2-7, with 7 nucleotides matching TRBD1. This CDR3 has 15 residues. Germline V lookup: CDR1 SGHAT, CDR2 FQNNGV. V lost 6 bases, J lost 0 bases, and 8 bases stayed unmatched. CDR3 DNA: TGTGCCAGCAGTTGGGACAGCCTTACCTCCTACGAGCAGTACTTC. It translates to CASSWDSLTSYEQYF.

This chain uses TRBV6-5 with TRBJ2-7; the D gene is possibly TRBD1 (6 bases). The CDR3 length is 14 residues. Trimming cost V 4 bases and J 5 bases, with 15 bases left between them. Germline values: CDR1 MNHEY, CDR2 SVGAGI. CDR3 amino acids: CASSSTGPVDEQYF. In DNA, the CDR3 is TGTGCCAGCAGTTCGACAGGCCCCGTAGACGAGCAGTACTTC.

The V gene is TRBV28, the J gene TRBJ2-7; weak D call: TRBD2 (5 bases). Germline assignment: CDR1 MDHEN and CDR2 SYDVKM. This CDR3 spans 11 amino acids. V shed 7 bases and J shed 7 bases, with 11 bases lying between them. The DNA for the CDR3 is TGTGCCAGCACCCTCGGGAAGGAGCAGTACTTC. Translated, it gives CASTLGKEQYF.

The chain joins TRBV7-7 to TRBJ2-2; D remains unclear. The length of the CDR3 is 15 residues. Looked up from germline, CDR1 is SSHAT and CDR2 is FNYEAQ (reference sequence). With 5 bases removed from V and 2 bases from J, the gap between germline ends came to 12 bases. CDR3 amino acids: CASSPRGPNTGELFF. CDR3 DNA: TGTGCCAGCAGCCCACGTGGGCCTAACACCGGGGAGCTGTTTTTT.

V is TRBV27 and J is TRBJ2-7; 8 bases map to TRBD1. The CDR3 covers 16 residues. The germline V gene has CDR1 MNHEY and CDR2 SMNVEV (reference sequence). V shed 5 bases and J 5 bases; nucleotides not matched to a gene: 14. CDR3 DNA: TGTGCCAGCAGTCCCTGGACAGGGCCGGGGAGAAACGAGCAGTACTTC. Its translation: CASSPWTGPGRNEQYF.

The chain employs TRBV2 and TRBJ2-7; possibly TRBD1 for D (5 bases). The CDR3 loop spans 16 amino acids. V lost 3 bases, J lost 0 bases, and 15 bases lay in between. The germline V gene has CDR1 SNHLY and CDR2 FYNNEI. This CDR3 reads CASSEGPLSGSYEQYF. As DNA, the CDR3 is TGTGCCAGCAGTGAGGGGCCTTTGTCGGGCTCCTACGAGCAGTACTTC. Drawing the rest from reference TRBV2 and TRBJ2-7, the complete variable domain is EPEVTQTPSHQVTQMGQEVILRCVPISNHLYFYWYRQILGQKVEFLVSFYNNEISEKSEIFDDQFSVERPDGSNFTLKIRSTKLEDSAMYFCASSEGPLSGSYEQYFGPGTRLTVT.

The chain recombines TRBV27 with TRBJ1-1; D unclear. Germline V gene sequence: CDR1 MNHEY, CDR2 SMNVEV (reference sequence). This CDR3 is built from 14 residues. Trimming cost V 2 bases and J 6 bases, with 13 bases left between them. CDR3 residues: CASSLRGIGAEAFF. The CDR3 region has the DNA TGTGCCAGCAGTTTAAGAGGGATTGGCGCTGAAGCTTTCTTT.

This chain links TRBV28 with TRBJ2-7; TRBD1 matches 8 bases. Germline values: CDR1 MDHEN, CDR2 SYDVKM. The CDR3 spans 14 residues. The J segment lost 5 bases and the V segment lost 7 bases, leaving 10 bases of the junction unmatched. The CDR3 coding sequence is TGTGCCAGCACGGAGGCCAGGGGGCGCGACGAGCAGTACTTC. Residues: CASTEARGRDEQYF.

This sequence joins TRBV7-9 and TRBJ2-7; 9 positions agree with TRBD1. The CDR3 loop spans 14 amino acids. Looked up from germline, CDR1 is SEHNR and CDR2 is FQNEAQ (reference sequence). Trimming took 1 base from V and 8 from J; bases not matched to a gene: 6. CDR3 DNA: TGTGCCAGCAGCTTAGAGGACAGGGGCCGTAAGCAGTACTTC. It specifies CASSLEDRGRKQYF.